This T cell receptor beta chain was retrieved from a study of identical twins. Study-wide results and limits: Because invariant MAIT and iNKT cells could be present, zero-insertion analyses could be partly confounded.

CDR1 and CDR2 from the germline V gene are MNHEY and SMNVEV (reference sequence). The CDR3 extends over 13 amino acids. V gave up 2 bases and J gave up 9 bases, with 11 bases separating them. TCRdb fed the 5' RACE reads into MiXCR, producing one record per CDR3 protein. The sample holds around 1.7 million distinct CDR3 sequences, 25% to 35% seen once. This clonotype came up many times. Its matching antigen is unknown. Sequenced input: cord blood. This sequence joins TRBV27 and TRBJ2-1, with no clear D. The clonotype comes from a newborn girl in good health. CDR3 loop: CASSLAASVEQFF. The CDR3 bases are TGTGCCAGCAGTTTAGCGGCGAGCGTTGAGCAGTTCTTC.